The rows below give T cell receptor beta chains drawn from one sample of a study of technical replicates of blood from a few donors. Here immunoSEQ multiplex PCR was the method, and the copy in TCRdb shows in-frame clones only, minus some. The sample has tens of thousands of clones; around nine tenths are singletons. The sequencing input was PBMCs. These receptors were taken from a human donor in good health. Some clones in this sample may be carry-over from other donors' samples. Each CDR3 is given with its conserved first and last residue. D genes are given only for firm matches. Clone size is stated in some rows and not others, as once, few, many or a class when expanded.

D: NA; J: TRBJ1-6; size: NA; V: TRBV7-6; DNA: TGTGCCAGCAGCTTAGGAGCTGCAGGGAGGAATTCACCCCTCCACTTT; CDR3: CASSLGAAGRNSPLHF
D: TRBD2; J: TRBJ2-1; size: NA; V: TRBV9; DNA: TGTGCCAGCAGCGTCGGCGGGAGGGCCCCCGGTGAGCAGTTCTTC; CDR3: CASSVGGRAPGEQFF
D: TRBD1; J: TRBJ2-1; size: NA; V: TRBV5-1; DNA: TGCGCCAGCAGCGGGGGGACAGGGGTTCCTGAGCAGTTCTTC; CDR3: CASSGGTGVPEQFF
D: NA; J: TRBJ2-7; size: NA; V: TRBV7-9; DNA: TGTGCCAGCAGCCCAAGCGGCGGGTACGAGCAGTACTTC; CDR3: CASSPSGGYEQYF
D: NA; J: TRBJ1-6; size: NA; V: TRBV2; DNA: TGTGCCAGCAGTAAAAAGACTTGGTATAATTCACCCCTCCACTTT; CDR3: CASSKKTWYNSPLHF
D: NA; J: TRBJ2-5; size: NA; V: TRBV15; DNA: TGTGCCACCAGCAGAGCCCGGGGGATGGAGACCCAGTACTTC; CDR3: CATSRARGMETQYF
D: TRBD2; J: TRBJ2-1; size: NA; V: TRBV5-1; DNA: TGCGCCAGCAGCTTGCTAGCGGGAGTAAGCTCCTACAATGAGCAGTTCTTC; CDR3: CASSLLAGVSSYNEQFF
D: TRBD2; J: TRBJ2-7; size: NA; V: TRBV18; DNA: TGTGCCAGCTCACCCCTGTTTAGCGGGAAATCCTACGAGCAGTACTTC; CDR3: CASSPLFSGKSYEQYF
D: TRBD1; J: TRBJ2-3; size: once; V: TRBV5-1; DNA: TGCGCCAGCACCCCGAGACAGGGGGCCTCAGATACGCAGTATTTT; CDR3: CASTPRQGASDTQYF
D: TRBD1; J: TRBJ2-2; size: NA; V: TRBV15; DNA: TGTGCCACCAGCGGATCAACCGGGACAGGACCCGGGGAGCTGTTTTTT; CDR3: CATSGSTGTGPGELFF